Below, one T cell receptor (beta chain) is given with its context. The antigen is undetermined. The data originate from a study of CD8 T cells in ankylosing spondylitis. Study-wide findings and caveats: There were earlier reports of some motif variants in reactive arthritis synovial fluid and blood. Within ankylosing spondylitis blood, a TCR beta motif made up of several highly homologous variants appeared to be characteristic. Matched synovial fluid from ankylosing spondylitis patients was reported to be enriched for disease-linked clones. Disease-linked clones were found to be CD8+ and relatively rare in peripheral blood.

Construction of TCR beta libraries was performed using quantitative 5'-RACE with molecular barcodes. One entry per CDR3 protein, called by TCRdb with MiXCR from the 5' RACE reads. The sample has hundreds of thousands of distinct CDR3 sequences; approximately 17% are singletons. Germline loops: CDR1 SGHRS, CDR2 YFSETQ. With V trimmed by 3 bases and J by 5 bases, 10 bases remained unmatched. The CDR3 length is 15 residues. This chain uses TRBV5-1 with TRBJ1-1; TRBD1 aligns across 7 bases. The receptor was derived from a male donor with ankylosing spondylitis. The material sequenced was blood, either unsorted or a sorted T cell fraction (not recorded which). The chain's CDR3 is CASSSTDRAGTEAFF. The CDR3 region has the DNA TGCGCCAGCAGCTCGACCGACAGGGCAGGAACTGAAGCTTTCTTT.